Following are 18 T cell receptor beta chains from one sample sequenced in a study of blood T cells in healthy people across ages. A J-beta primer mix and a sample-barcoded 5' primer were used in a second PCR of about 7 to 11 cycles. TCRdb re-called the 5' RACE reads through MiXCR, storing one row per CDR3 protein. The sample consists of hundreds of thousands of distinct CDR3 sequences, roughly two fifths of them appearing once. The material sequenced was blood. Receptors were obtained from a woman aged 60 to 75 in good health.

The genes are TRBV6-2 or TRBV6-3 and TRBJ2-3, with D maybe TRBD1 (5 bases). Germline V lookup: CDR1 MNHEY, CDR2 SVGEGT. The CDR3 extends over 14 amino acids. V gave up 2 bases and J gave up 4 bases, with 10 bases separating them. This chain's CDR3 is CASSYGLGADTQYF. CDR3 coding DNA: TGTGCCAGCAGTTACGGCCTAGGGGCAGATACGCAGTATTTT.

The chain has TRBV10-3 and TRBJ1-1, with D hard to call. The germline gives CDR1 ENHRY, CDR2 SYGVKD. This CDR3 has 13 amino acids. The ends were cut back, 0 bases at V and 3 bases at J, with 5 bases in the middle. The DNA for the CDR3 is TGTGCCATCAGTGAGTCCACTTACACTGAAGCTTTCTTT. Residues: CAISESTYTEAFF.

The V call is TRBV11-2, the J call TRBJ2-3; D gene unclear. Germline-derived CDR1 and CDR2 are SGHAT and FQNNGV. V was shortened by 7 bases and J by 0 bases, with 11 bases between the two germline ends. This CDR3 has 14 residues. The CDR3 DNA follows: TGTGCCAGCATCCCCCCGGAGAGCACAGATACGCAGTATTTT. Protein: CASIPPESTDTQYF.

The CDR3 nucleotides are TGTGCCACCAGTGATCCCGGGGACAGCACAGATACGCAGTATTTT. This codes for CATSDPGDSTDTQYF. V usage is TRBV24-1 and J usage is TRBJ2-3, with D perhaps being TRBD1 or TRBD2 (5 bases each). Germline loops: CDR1 KGHDR, CDR2 SFDVKD. Trimming cost V 3 bases and J 0 bases, with 9 bases left between them. CDR3 length: 15 amino acids.

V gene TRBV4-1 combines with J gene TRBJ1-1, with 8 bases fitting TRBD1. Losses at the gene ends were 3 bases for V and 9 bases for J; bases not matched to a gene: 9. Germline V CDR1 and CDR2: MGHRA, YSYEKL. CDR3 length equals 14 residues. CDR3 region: CASSQPSRGPQAFF. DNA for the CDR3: TGCGCCAGCAGCCAGCCCAGCAGGGGGCCCCAAGCTTTCTTT.

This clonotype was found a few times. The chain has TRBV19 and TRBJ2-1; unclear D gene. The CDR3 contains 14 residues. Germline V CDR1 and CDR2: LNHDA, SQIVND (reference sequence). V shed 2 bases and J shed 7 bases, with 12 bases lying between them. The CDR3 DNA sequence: TGTGCCAGTAGTATAACGGGCGAAGGGAATGAGCAGTTCTTC. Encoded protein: CASSITGEGNEQFF.

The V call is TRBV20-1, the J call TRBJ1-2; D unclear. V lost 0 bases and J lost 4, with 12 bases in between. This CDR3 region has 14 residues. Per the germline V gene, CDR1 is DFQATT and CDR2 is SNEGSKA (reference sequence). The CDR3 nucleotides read TGCAGTGCTAGAGATGCCCGGGGATTCTATGGCTACACCTTC. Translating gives CSARDARGFYGYTF.

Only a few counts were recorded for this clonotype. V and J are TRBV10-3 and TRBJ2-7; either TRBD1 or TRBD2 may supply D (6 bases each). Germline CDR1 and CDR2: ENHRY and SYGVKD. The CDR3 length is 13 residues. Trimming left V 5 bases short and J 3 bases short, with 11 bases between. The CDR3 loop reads CAISRGDNYEQYF. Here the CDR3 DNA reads TGTGCCATCAGTAGGGGGGACAACTACGAGCAGTACTTC.

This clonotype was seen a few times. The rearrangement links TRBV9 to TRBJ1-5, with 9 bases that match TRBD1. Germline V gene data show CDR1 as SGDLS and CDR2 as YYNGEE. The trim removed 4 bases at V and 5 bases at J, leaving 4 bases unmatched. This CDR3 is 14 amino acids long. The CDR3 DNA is TGTGCCAGCAGCCAAGGACAGGGGTATCAGCCCCAGCATTTT. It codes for CASSQGQGYQPQHF.

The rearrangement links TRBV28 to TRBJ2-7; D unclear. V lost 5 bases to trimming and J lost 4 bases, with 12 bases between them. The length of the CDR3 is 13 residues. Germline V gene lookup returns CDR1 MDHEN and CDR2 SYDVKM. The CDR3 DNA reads TGTGCCAGCAGTGTATCTTCCAGGTACGAGCAGTACTTC. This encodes CASSVSSRYEQYF.

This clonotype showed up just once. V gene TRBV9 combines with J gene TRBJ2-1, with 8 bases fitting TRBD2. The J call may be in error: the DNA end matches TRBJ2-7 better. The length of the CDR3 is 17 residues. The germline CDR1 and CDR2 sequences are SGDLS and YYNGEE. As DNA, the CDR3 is TGTGCCAGCAGCGTAGGGGTAGCGGGGACCTCCTACAATGAGCAGTACTTC. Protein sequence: CASSVGVAGTSYNEQYF.

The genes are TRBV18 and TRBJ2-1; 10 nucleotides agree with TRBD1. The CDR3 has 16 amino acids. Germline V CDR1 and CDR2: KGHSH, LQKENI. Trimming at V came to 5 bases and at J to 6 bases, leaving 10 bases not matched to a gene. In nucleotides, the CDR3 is TGTGCCAGCTCATCATTGGCCGGGACAGGGGTCAATGAGCAGTTCTTC. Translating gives CASSSLAGTGVNEQFF.

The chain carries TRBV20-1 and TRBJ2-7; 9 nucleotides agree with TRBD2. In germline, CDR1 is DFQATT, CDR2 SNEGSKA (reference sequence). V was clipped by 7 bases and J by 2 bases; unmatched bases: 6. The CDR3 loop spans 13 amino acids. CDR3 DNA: TGCAGTGTAGCGGCTAGCGGGACCTACGAGCAGTACTTC. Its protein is CSVAASGTYEQYF.

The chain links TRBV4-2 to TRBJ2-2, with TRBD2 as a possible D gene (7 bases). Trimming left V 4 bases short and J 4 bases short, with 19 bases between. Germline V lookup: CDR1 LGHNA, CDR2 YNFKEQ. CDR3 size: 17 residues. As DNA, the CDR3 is TGTGCCAGCAGCCCACGAGGGGGGGTAGGGTTCACCGGGGAGCTGTTTTTT. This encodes CASSPRGGVGFTGELFF.

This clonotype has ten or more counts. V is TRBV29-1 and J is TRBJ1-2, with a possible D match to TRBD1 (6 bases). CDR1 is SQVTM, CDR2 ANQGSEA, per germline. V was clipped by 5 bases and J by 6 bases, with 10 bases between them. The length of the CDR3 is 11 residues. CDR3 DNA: TGCAGCGTTCGATCAGGGGATGGCTACACCTTC. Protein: CSVRSGDGYTF.

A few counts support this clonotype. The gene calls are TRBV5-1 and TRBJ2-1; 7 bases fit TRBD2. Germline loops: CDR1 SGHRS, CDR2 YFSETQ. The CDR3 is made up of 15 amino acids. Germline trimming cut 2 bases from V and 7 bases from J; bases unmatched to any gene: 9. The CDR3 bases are TGCGCCAGCAGCTTTGGTACTAGCGAGGTTAATGAGCAGTTCTTC. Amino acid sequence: CASSFGTSEVNEQFF. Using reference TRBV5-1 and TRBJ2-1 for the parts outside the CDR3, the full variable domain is KAGVTQTPRYLIKTRGQQVTLSCSPISGHRSVSWYQQTPGQGLQFLFEYFSETQRNKGNFPGRFSGRQFSNSRSEMNVSTLELGDSALYLCASSFGTSEVNEQFFGPGTRLTVL.

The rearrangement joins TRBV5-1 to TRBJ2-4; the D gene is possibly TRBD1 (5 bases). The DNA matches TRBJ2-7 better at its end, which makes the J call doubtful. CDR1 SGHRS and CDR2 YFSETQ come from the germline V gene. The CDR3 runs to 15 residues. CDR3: CASSTDKPLTYEQYF. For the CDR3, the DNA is TGCGCCAGCAGCACGGACAAACCGTTAACTTACGAGCAGTACTTC.

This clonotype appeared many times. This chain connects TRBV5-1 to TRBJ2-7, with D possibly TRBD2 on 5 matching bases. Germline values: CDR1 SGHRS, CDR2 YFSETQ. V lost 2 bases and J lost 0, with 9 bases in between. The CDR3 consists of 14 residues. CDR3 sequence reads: CASSFSGSSYEQYF. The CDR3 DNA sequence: TGCGCCAGCAGCTTTTCGGGGTCCTCCTACGAGCAGTACTTC.